This paragraph covers one T cell receptor beta chain sequence. Its antigen is not known. The junction departs from the called germline gene at one end, perhaps through a read error. The CDR3 length is 15 residues. In germline, CDR1 is SNHLY, CDR2 FYNNEI. This entry belongs to a study of graft-versus-host responses after intestinal transplantation. At the level of the study: Every one of the recipients received anti-thymocyte globulin induction and afterwards took tacrolimus and steroids for about 3 years. General study findings and limits: GvH clonotypes were identified within recipient marrow, with a subset emerging first in ileum or blood. Early HvG declines after transplant were associated with peak circulating GvH clone levels.

Data came from immunoSEQ multiplex PCR; TCRdb stores just in-frame clones and leaves some out. This repertoire shows approximately 85,000 clones, more than 85% found once; its top ten account for about 8%. This chain joins TRBV2 and TRBJ2-7; 8 bases are a match to TRBD2. The sequence derives from a human donor who was the organ donor for an intestinal transplant. This material consisted of unstimulated CD8+ T cells sorted from spleen or lymph node cells, taken before transplant. The CDR3 region is CASSKAGVDSYEQYF. The CDR3 DNA is TGTGCCAGCAGTAAAGCGGGAGTCGACTCCTACGAGCAGTACTTC. Drawing the rest from reference TRBV2 and TRBJ2-7, the complete variable domain is EPEVTQTPSHQVTQMGQEVILRCVPISNHLYFYWYRQILGQKVEFLVSFYNNEISEKSEIFDDQFSVERPDGSNFTLKIRSTKLEDSAMYFCASSKAGVDSYEQYFGPGTRLTVT.